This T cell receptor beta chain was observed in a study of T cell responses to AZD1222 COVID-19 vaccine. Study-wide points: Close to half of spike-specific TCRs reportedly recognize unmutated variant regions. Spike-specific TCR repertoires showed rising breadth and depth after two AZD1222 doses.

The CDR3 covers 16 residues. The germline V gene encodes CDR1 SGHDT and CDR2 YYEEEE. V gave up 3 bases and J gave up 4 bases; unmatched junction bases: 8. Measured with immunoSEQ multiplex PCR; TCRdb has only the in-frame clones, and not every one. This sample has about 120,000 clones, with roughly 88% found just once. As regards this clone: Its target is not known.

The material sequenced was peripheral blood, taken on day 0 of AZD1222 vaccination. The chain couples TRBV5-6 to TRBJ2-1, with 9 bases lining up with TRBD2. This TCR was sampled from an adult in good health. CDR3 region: CASSWGSSGVYNEQFF. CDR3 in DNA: TGTGCCAGCAGCTGGGGGTCTAGCGGGGTTTACAATGAGCAGTTCTTC.